The rows below give T cell receptor beta chains drawn from one sample of a study of control samples from healthy donors and cancer patients. Method: immunoSEQ multiplex PCR; TCRdb's copy keeps in-frame clones and lacks some. The sample records around 90,000 clones, around nine tenths being singletons. The sample consisted of blood. Receptors were obtained from a man aged 25-45 years in good health. The CDR3 runs from the conserved cysteine through the conserved F or W. D genes are given only for firm matches. Clone size appears in some rows only: once, few, many, or a class for an expanded clone.

d_call: TRBD1
v_call: TRBV27
j_call: TRBJ1-2
clone_size: -
cdr3_aa: CASRETGRNGYTF
cdr3_nt: TGTGCCAGCAGGGAGACAGGGCGAAATGGCTACACCTTC

d_call: -
v_call: TRBV6-1
j_call: TRBJ1-2
clone_size: once
cdr3_aa: CASSAVRSLTANYGYTF
cdr3_nt: TGTGCCAGCAGTGCCGTAAGATCGTTGACGGCGAACTATGGCTACACCTTC

d_call: -
v_call: TRBV25-1
j_call: TRBJ1-1
clone_size: -
cdr3_aa: CASSPQGRVRAEAFF
cdr3_nt: TGTGCCAGCAGTCCACAAGGAAGGGTAAGGGCTGAAGCTTTCTTT

d_call: -
v_call: TRBV24-1
j_call: TRBJ2-5
clone_size: -
cdr3_aa: CATSDYTRGETQYF
cdr3_nt: TGTGCCACCAGTGATTACACCCGAGGGGAGACCCAGTACTTC

d_call: TRBD1
v_call: TRBV7-2
j_call: TRBJ2-3
clone_size: -
cdr3_aa: CASSPGTGFDTQYF
cdr3_nt: TGTGCCAGCAGCCCCGGGACAGGGTTTGATACGCAGTATTTT

d_call: -
v_call: TRBV3-1/TRBV3-2
j_call: TRBJ1-5
clone_size: -
cdr3_aa: CASSPTGGNQPQHF
cdr3_nt: TGTGCCAGCAGCCCCACGGGTGGCAATCAGCCCCAGCATTTT

d_call: -
v_call: TRBV30
j_call: TRBJ1-1
clone_size: -
cdr3_aa: CAWGPKPRGEAFF
cdr3_nt: TGTGCCTGGGGGCCTAAACCCCGCGGTGAAGCTTTCTTT

d_call: -
v_call: TRBV5-1
j_call: TRBJ2-5
clone_size: -
cdr3_aa: CASSRHGAGGEETQYF
cdr3_nt: TGCGCCAGCAGCCGACACGGTGCAGGGGGGGAAGAGACCCAGTACTTC

d_call: TRBD1
v_call: TRBV2
j_call: TRBJ1-2
clone_size: -
cdr3_aa: CASRRQGANYGYTF
cdr3_nt: TGTGCCAGCAGGAGACAGGGGGCCAACTATGGCTACACCTTC

d_call: -
v_call: TRBV2
j_call: TRBJ2-2
clone_size: -
cdr3_aa: CASCYGGANTGELFF
cdr3_nt: TGTGCCAGCTGTTATGGTGGCGCGAACACCGGGGAGCTGTTTTTT

d_call: TRBD1
v_call: TRBV2
j_call: TRBJ1-2
clone_size: -
cdr3_aa: CASSEVRTGISGYTF
cdr3_nt: TGTGCCAGCAGTGAAGTCCGGACAGGGATCTCTGGCTACACCTTC

d_call: -
v_call: TRBV20-1
j_call: TRBJ2-3
clone_size: -
cdr3_aa: CSAPTADTQYF
cdr3_nt: TGCAGTGCTCCGACAGCGGATACGCAGTATTTT

d_call: -
v_call: TRBV20-1
j_call: TRBJ1-2
clone_size: -
cdr3_aa: CSARAFYGYTF
cdr3_nt: TGCAGTGCTAGAGCATTCTATGGCTACACCTTC

d_call: TRBD2
v_call: TRBV7-9
j_call: TRBJ2-1
clone_size: once
cdr3_aa: CASSPLAGGMYEQFF
cdr3_nt: TGTGCCAGCAGCCCGCTAGCGGGGGGGATGTATGAGCAGTTCTTC

d_call: -
v_call: TRBV27
j_call: TRBJ1-2
clone_size: -
cdr3_aa: CASSLSPLGGRYTF
cdr3_nt: TGTGCCAGCAGTTTATCTCCCCTTGGGGGGCGGTACACCTTC

d_call: -
v_call: TRBV19
j_call: TRBJ2-5
clone_size: few
cdr3_aa: CASSISGSGRETQYF
cdr3_nt: TGTGCCAGTAGTATTTCTGGGAGTGGTCGAGAGACCCAGTACTTC

d_call: -
v_call: TRBV6-5
j_call: TRBJ2-5
clone_size: -
cdr3_aa: CASSYTGVTQYF
cdr3_nt: TGTGCCAGCAGTTACACAGGAGTGACCCAGTACTTC

d_call: -
v_call: TRBV2
j_call: TRBJ1-2
clone_size: few
cdr3_aa: CASSEDEGYTF
cdr3_nt: TGTGCCAGCAGTGAGGACGAGGGCTACACCTTC

d_call: TRBD2
v_call: TRBV7-9
j_call: TRBJ2-3
clone_size: -
cdr3_aa: CASSLVPLAGSTDTQYF
cdr3_nt: TGTGCCAGCAGCTTAGTCCCCCTAGCGGGGAGCACAGATACGCAGTATTTT

d_call: -
v_call: TRBV10-3
j_call: TRBJ2-7
clone_size: -
cdr3_aa: CAISESGRARSSYEQYF
cdr3_nt: TGTGCCATCAGTGAGTCGGGCAGGGCTAGGAGCTCCTACGAGCAGTACTTC

d_call: TRBD1
v_call: TRBV19
j_call: TRBJ1-4
clone_size: -
cdr3_aa: CATADGQGHEKLFF
cdr3_nt: TGTGCCACTGCCGACGGACAGGGGCACGAAAAACTGTTTTTT

d_call: -
v_call: TRBV19
j_call: TRBJ1-1
clone_size: -
cdr3_aa: CASSRRAHMNTEAFF
cdr3_nt: TGTGCCAGTAGTAGGAGGGCACATATGAACACTGAAGCTTTCTTT

d_call: -
v_call: TRBV7-2
j_call: TRBJ2-3
clone_size: -
cdr3_aa: CASSLIGGQFTDTQYF
cdr3_nt: TGTGCCAGCAGCTTAATCGGGGGGCAGTTCACAGATACGCAGTATTTT

d_call: -
v_call: TRBV7-9
j_call: TRBJ1-2
clone_size: -
cdr3_aa: CASSLVGGMVSGGYTF
cdr3_nt: TGTGCCAGCAGCTTAGTGGGGGGAATGGTGTCGGGCGGCTACACCTTC

d_call: -
v_call: TRBV6-1
j_call: TRBJ1-4
clone_size: -
cdr3_aa: CASSEAGSGSEKLFF
cdr3_nt: TGTGCCAGCAGTGAAGCGGGGTCAGGGAGTGAAAAACTGTTTTTT

d_call: -
v_call: TRBV28
j_call: TRBJ1-5
clone_size: -
cdr3_aa: CASSPLTGNNQPQHF
cdr3_nt: TGTGCCAGCAGTCCCCTCACAGGGAACAATCAGCCCCAGCATTTT

d_call: -
v_call: TRBV3-1/TRBV3-2
j_call: TRBJ1-2
clone_size: -
cdr3_aa: CASSQDQGFLGYTF
cdr3_nt: TGTGCCAGCAGCCAAGATCAAGGTTTTCTTGGCTACACCTTC

d_call: -
v_call: TRBV4-1
j_call: TRBJ1-4
clone_size: -
cdr3_aa: CASSLQTSREKLFF
cdr3_nt: TGCGCCAGCAGCCTCCAAACGTCCCGAGAAAAACTGTTTTTT

d_call: -
v_call: TRBV6-5
j_call: TRBJ1-2
clone_size: -
cdr3_aa: CASSYSRLGQDGYTF
cdr3_nt: TGTGCCAGCAGTTACTCGAGGCTTGGGCAGGATGGCTACACCTTC

d_call: TRBD2
v_call: TRBV10-3
j_call: TRBJ2-5
clone_size: -
cdr3_aa: CAISEELAGALYQETQYF
cdr3_nt: TGTGCCATCAGTGAGGAACTAGCGGGGGCTCTGTACCAAGAGACCCAGTACTTC

d_call: -
v_call: TRBV7-9
j_call: TRBJ2-3
clone_size: -
cdr3_aa: CASSLGSGDTDTQYF
cdr3_nt: TGTGCCAGCAGCTTGGGTAGCGGAGACACAGATACGCAGTATTTT

d_call: TRBD2
v_call: TRBV13
j_call: TRBJ2-2
clone_size: -
cdr3_aa: CASSFRLAGFTGELFF
cdr3_nt: TGTGCCAGCAGCTTTCGACTAGCGGGGTTCACCGGGGAGCTATTTTTT

d_call: -
v_call: TRBV18
j_call: TRBJ2-5
clone_size: -
cdr3_aa: CASSQDRDSMGTQYF
cdr3_nt: TGTGCCAGCTCACAAGACCGGGATTCTATGGGGACCCAGTACTTC

d_call: -
v_call: TRBV7-2
j_call: TRBJ2-3
clone_size: -
cdr3_aa: CASRFGQANTQYF
cdr3_nt: TGTGCCAGCAGATTCGGCCAGGCAAATACGCAGTATTTT

d_call: -
v_call: TRBV7-2
j_call: TRBJ2-1
clone_size: -
cdr3_aa: CASSLRPRGDEQFF
cdr3_nt: TGTGCCAGCAGCTTACGTCCGAGAGGGGATGAGCAGTTCTTC

d_call: -
v_call: TRBV6-6
j_call: TRBJ1-2
clone_size: -
cdr3_aa: CASSPGQNYGYTF
cdr3_nt: TGTGCCAGCAGCCCCGGACAGAACTATGGCTACACCTTC

d_call: -
v_call: TRBV2
j_call: TRBJ1-2
clone_size: -
cdr3_aa: CASSRDNYGYTF
cdr3_nt: TGTGCCAGCAGCCGGGACAACTATGGCTACACCTTC

d_call: -
v_call: TRBV10-1
j_call: TRBJ1-4
clone_size: -
cdr3_aa: CASSGGDLATNEKLFF
cdr3_nt: TGCGCCAGCAGTGGAGGGGACCTTGCAACTAATGAAAAACTGTTTTTT

d_call: -
v_call: TRBV6-5
j_call: TRBJ1-6
clone_size: -
cdr3_aa: CASRTRTAVISPLHF
cdr3_nt: TGTGCCAGCAGAACCCGGACAGCCGTGATTTCACCCCTCCACTTT

d_call: TRBD1
v_call: TRBV18
j_call: TRBJ2-1
clone_size: few
cdr3_aa: CASSPRRTGGHEQFF
cdr3_nt: TGTGCCAGCTCACCACGCAGGACAGGGGGCCATGAGCAGTTCTTC

d_call: -
v_call: TRBV27
j_call: TRBJ1-1
clone_size: -
cdr3_aa: CASSARTGWAFF
cdr3_nt: TGTGCCAGCAGTGCCCGGACCGGGTGGGCTTTCTTT

d_call: -
v_call: TRBV2
j_call: TRBJ2-7
clone_size: -
cdr3_aa: CASSEGGEFYEQYF
cdr3_nt: TGTGCCAGCAGTGAAGGCGGGGAGTTCTACGAGCAGTACTTC

d_call: -
v_call: TRBV9
j_call: TRBJ1-1
clone_size: -
cdr3_aa: CASSVGGRGSTEAFF
cdr3_nt: TGTGCCAGCAGCGTAGGGGGCAGGGGAAGCACTGAAGCTTTCTTT

d_call: TRBD1
v_call: TRBV19
j_call: TRBJ1-1
clone_size: -
cdr3_aa: CASSVSGTGDSEAFF
cdr3_nt: TGTGCCAGTAGTGTCTCCGGGACAGGGGACAGTGAAGCTTTCTTT

d_call: -
v_call: TRBV7-8
j_call: TRBJ1-6
clone_size: -
cdr3_aa: CASSLAGGSLNSPLHF
cdr3_nt: TGTGCCAGCAGCTTAGCGGGAGGGTCGCTGAATTCACCCCTCCACTTT

d_call: -
v_call: TRBV25-1
j_call: TRBJ1-4
clone_size: few
cdr3_aa: CASRPTWDEKLFF
cdr3_nt: TGTGCCAGCAGGCCCACCTGGGATGAAAAACTGTTTTTT

d_call: -
v_call: TRBV4-1
j_call: TRBJ1-6
clone_size: -
cdr3_aa: CASSQTVAANNSPLHF
cdr3_nt: TGCGCCAGCAGCCAGACGGTGGCTGCCAATAATTCACCCCTCCACTTT

d_call: TRBD1
v_call: TRBV12-3/TRBV12-4
j_call: TRBJ1-5
clone_size: medium-sized
cdr3_aa: CASRQGAVQPQHF
cdr3_nt: TGTGCCAGCAGGCAGGGGGCCGTTCAGCCCCAGCATTTT

d_call: -
v_call: TRBV11-2
j_call: TRBJ2-4
clone_size: -
cdr3_aa: CASSLTGAKNIQYF
cdr3_nt: TGTGCCAGCAGCTTAACAGGAGCCAAAAACATTCAGTACTTC

d_call: -
v_call: TRBV27
j_call: TRBJ1-1
clone_size: -
cdr3_aa: CASGAGNTEAFF
cdr3_nt: TGTGCCAGCGGGGCAGGGAACACTGAAGCTTTCTTT

d_call: TRBD1
v_call: TRBV7-9
j_call: TRBJ1-3
clone_size: -
cdr3_aa: CASRPTDRGLGNTIYF
cdr3_nt: TGTGCCAGCAGACCTACGGACAGGGGCCTTGGAAACACCATATATTTT

d_call: -
v_call: TRBV7-9
j_call: TRBJ2-7
clone_size: -
cdr3_aa: CASRGQRGASYEQYF
cdr3_nt: TGTGCCAGCAGGGGGCAGAGAGGAGCATCCTACGAGCAGTACTTC

d_call: TRBD2
v_call: TRBV7-7
j_call: TRBJ2-3
clone_size: once
cdr3_aa: CASSPSGGATDTQYF
cdr3_nt: TGTGCCAGCAGCCCTAGCGGGGGGGCCACAGATACGCAGTATTTT

d_call: -
v_call: TRBV29-1
j_call: TRBJ1-6
clone_size: -
cdr3_aa: CSVGEGWNSPLHF
cdr3_nt: TGCAGCGTTGGTGAGGGATGGAATTCACCCCTCCACTTT

d_call: TRBD2
v_call: TRBV18
j_call: TRBJ2-7
clone_size: -
cdr3_aa: CASSPPAGGPYEQYF
cdr3_nt: TGTGCCAGCTCACCACCGGCGGGGGGTCCCTACGAGCAGTACTTC